The rows below give T cell receptor beta chains drawn from one sample of a study of T cells in Graves' hyperthyroidism and ophthalmopathy. From the multiplex PCR reads, TCRdb called clonotypes with MiXCR, one entry per CDR3 protein. The sample lists hundreds of thousands of distinct CDR3 sequences; approximately 15% were seen once. Sequencing was performed on blood. These TCRs come from a woman aged 18-35 years with Graves' hyperthyroidism. Each CDR3 is given with its conserved first and last residue. Each record gives: CDR3 length, V gene, D gene, J gene, clone size, CDR3 protein, CDR3 DNA. The D gene is left open where the match is weak. Size is omitted from some rows. Given values are once, few, many or a class for expanded clones.

len: 14
v_gene: TRBV12-3/TRBV12-4
d_gene: NA
j_gene: TRBJ2-7
abundance: few
CDR3aa: CASSGGTDAYEQYF
CDR3nt: TGTGCCAGCAGTGGGGGGACGGACGCCTACGAGCAGTACTTC

len: 15
v_gene: TRBV28
d_gene: NA
j_gene: TRBJ1-1
abundance: many
CDR3aa: CASSFVGVLGTEAFF
CDR3nt: TGTGCCAGCAGTTTCGTTGGGGTTTTAGGAACTGAAGCTTTCTTT

len: 15
v_gene: TRBV6-1
d_gene: NA
j_gene: TRBJ1-5
abundance: many
CDR3aa: CASSELYGGNQPQHF
CDR3nt: TGTGCCAGCAGTGAATTATATGGGGGCAATCAGCCCCAGCATTTT

len: 13
v_gene: TRBV4-1
d_gene: NA
j_gene: TRBJ2-2
abundance: few
CDR3aa: CASSQVGQVGLFF
CDR3nt: TGCGCCAGCAGCCAAGTGGGGCAGGTCGGGCTGTTTTTT

len: 14
v_gene: TRBV7-2
d_gene: NA
j_gene: TRBJ2-1
abundance: many
CDR3aa: CASSTGGGYNEQFF
CDR3nt: TGTGCCAGCAGTACAGGGGGGGGATACAATGAGCAGTTCTTC

len: 14
v_gene: TRBV30
d_gene: NA
j_gene: TRBJ1-1
abundance: many
CDR3aa: CAWISLLRGDEAFF
CDR3nt: TGTGCCTGGATATCATTACTCCGGGGGGATGAAGCTTTCTTT

len: 15
v_gene: TRBV28
d_gene: TRBD1
j_gene: TRBJ2-1
abundance: many
CDR3aa: CASRPPGQGIVEQFF
CDR3nt: TGTGCCAGCAGACCGCCGGGACAGGGTATTGTTGAGCAGTTCTTC

len: 14
v_gene: TRBV7-2
d_gene: NA
j_gene: TRBJ2-1
abundance: many
CDR3aa: CASRAVRAYNEQFF
CDR3nt: TGTGCCAGCAGGGCAGTACGTGCATACAATGAGCAGTTCTTC

len: 15
v_gene: TRBV7-2
d_gene: NA
j_gene: TRBJ1-5
abundance: NA
CDR3aa: CASSLTRGGNQPQHF
CDR3nt: TGTGCCAGCAGCTTAACCAGGGGCGGCAATCAGCCCCAGCATTTT

len: 14
v_gene: TRBV6-1
d_gene: NA
j_gene: TRBJ2-7
abundance: many
CDR3aa: CASRERSASYEQYF
CDR3nt: TGTGCCAGCAGGGAGCGGTCCGCCTCCTACGAGCAGTACTTC

len: 14
v_gene: TRBV6-1
d_gene: TRBD1
j_gene: TRBJ2-5
abundance: many
CDR3aa: CASRAGGREETQYF
CDR3nt: TGTGCCAGCAGAGCAGGGGGCAGGGAAGAGACCCAGTACTTC

len: 15
v_gene: TRBV13
d_gene: NA
j_gene: TRBJ2-3
abundance: many
CDR3aa: CASSLFSGFTDTQYF
CDR3nt: TGTGCCAGCAGCTTATTCTCGGGATTCACAGATACGCAGTATTTT

len: 16
v_gene: TRBV18
d_gene: TRBD1
j_gene: TRBJ1-2
abundance: many
CDR3aa: CASSPLPTGDDYGYTF
CDR3nt: TGTGCCAGCTCACCACTCCCGACAGGGGACGACTATGGCTACACCTTC

len: 14
v_gene: TRBV7-9
d_gene: TRBD1
j_gene: TRBJ2-5
abundance: many
CDR3aa: CASSPGTGGETQYF
CDR3nt: TGTGCCAGCAGCCCCGGGACAGGGGGGGAGACCCAGTACTTC

len: 17
v_gene: TRBV2
d_gene: TRBD1
j_gene: TRBJ2-3
abundance: NA
CDR3aa: CASSFTAGTGGTDTQYF
CDR3nt: TGTGCCAGCAGTTTCACCGCCGGGACAGGGGGCACAGATACGCAGTATTTT

len: 15
v_gene: TRBV25-1
d_gene: NA
j_gene: TRBJ2-1
abundance: NA
CDR3aa: CASSHAGVDYNEQFF
CDR3nt: TGTGCCAGCAGTCACGCCGGAGTAGACTACAATGAGCAGTTCTTC

len: 13
v_gene: TRBV20-1
d_gene: NA
j_gene: TRBJ2-7
abundance: many
CDR3aa: CSVHGRGAYEQYF
CDR3nt: TGCAGTGTACATGGGAGGGGGGCCTACGAGCAGTACTTC

len: 15
v_gene: TRBV7-2
d_gene: NA
j_gene: TRBJ2-4
abundance: many
CDR3aa: CASRATMVAKNIQYF
CDR3nt: TGTGCCAGCAGGGCGACTATGGTAGCCAAAAACATTCAGTACTTC

len: 14
v_gene: TRBV27
d_gene: NA
j_gene: TRBJ1-1
abundance: NA
CDR3aa: CASSLIGNVGEAFF
CDR3nt: TGTGCCAGCAGTTTAATAGGGAACGTCGGTGAAGCTTTCTTT

len: 17
v_gene: TRBV11-3
d_gene: TRBD1
j_gene: TRBJ2-5
abundance: many
CDR3aa: CASSLLRQGNPQETQYF
CDR3nt: TGTGCCAGCAGCTTACTCCGACAGGGAAATCCCCAAGAGACCCAGTACTTC

len: 17
v_gene: TRBV18
d_gene: TRBD1
j_gene: TRBJ2-1
abundance: few
CDR3aa: CASSPGDRALFYNEQFF
CDR3nt: TGTGCCAGCTCACCGGGAGACAGGGCCCTGTTCTACAATGAGCAGTTCTTC

len: 17
v_gene: TRBV5-1
d_gene: TRBD2
j_gene: TRBJ2-7
abundance: NA
CDR3aa: CASSLGLAGAETYEQYF
CDR3nt: TGCGCCAGCAGCTTGGGACTAGCGGGAGCCGAAACCTACGAGCAGTACTTC

len: 17
v_gene: TRBV12-3/TRBV12-4
d_gene: TRBD2
j_gene: TRBJ2-3
abundance: many
CDR3aa: CASSRRKAGVDTDTQYF
CDR3nt: TGTGCCAGCAGCAGACGTAAAGCGGGGGTGGACACAGATACGCAGTATTTT

len: 14
v_gene: TRBV2
d_gene: NA
j_gene: TRBJ1-1
abundance: many
CDR3aa: CASSRQNMNTEAFF
CDR3nt: TGTGCCAGCAGTCGACAGAATATGAACACTGAAGCTTTCTTT